This TCR beta chain was found in a study of blood T cell repertoires in COVID-19 (dated by TCRdb to between 2020 and 2021). In terms of the full investigation: The collaborator samples originated in the United States, Italy and Spain and spanned the acute and convalescent phases of COVID-19. The prospective study material was composed of cDNA or gDNA derived from T cells, B-cell-depleted T cells, or PBMCs. The dataset comprised deeply sampled blood TCRbeta repertoires from subjects exposed to, actively infected with, or recovered from COVID-19. The repertoires were released in a freely available public database intended as a resource for research on the immune response to SARS-CoV-2. Samples came from the ongoing ImmuneRACE study (first 160 participants) plus 1,254 subjects from 6 global collaborators. A de-identified subject ID, COVID-19 status, age in years and sex were almost always included in the sample metadata. HLA class I and class II types, where available, came from metadata supplied by the sample provider rather than from assay-based typing. The investigation overall reported the following: The quantity of clinical and demographic metadata differed by source and by participant and was supplied without curation.

Participants in the prospective study were aged about 18 to 100 years, lived in 20 to 30 United States geographic areas, and enrolled through a virtual design. Cohort assignment in the prospective study relied on participant-reported clinical history from a screening survey and a study questionnaire. ImmuneRACE Cohort 3 recovered participants were defined by two consecutive negative NP/OP PCR tests, healthcare professional clearance, or symptom resolution. In the prospective study, mobile phlebotomists collected whole blood, serum and a nasopharyngeal or oropharyngeal swab from each participant. Additional blood draws and questionnaires over a roughly two-month period could optionally be provided by prospective study participants. Blood samples from the prospective study were shipped frozen or at room temperature prior to DNA extraction. The immunoSEQ Assay, a bias-controlled multiplex PCR, was used to amplify TCRbeta CDR3 regions from genomic DNA. The study's own analysis went as follows. The number of nucleated cells in each sample was estimated from the amplification of reference gene primers within the assay. To quantify the absolute abundance of each unique TCRbeta CDR3 rearrangement, sequence reads were collapsed and filtered. Productive Simpson clonality was computed per sample as the square root of Simpson's diversity index over productive rearrangements. TCRdb took over this immuneACCESS table, retaining in-frame rearrangements with V and J assigned. Such tables are incomplete; in checked studies, under half of the missing clones stem from an unresolved V gene, and the remainder is unexplained. V and J calls and clone size are given by that table; D and trimming were obtained from the DNA. In this sample the table shows just over 300,000 clones, approximately 91% of which occur a single time. The top ten hold 9.5% of the sample.

The trim is 4 bases for V and 2 bases for J, with a gap of 21 bases between the germline ends. The CDR3 spans 17 residues, from the cysteine through the phenylalanine. Only the CDR3 region is kept as DNA, spanning 51 bases read in frame from base 1. From the germline V gene (reference sequence), CDR1 is PRHDT and CDR2 is FYEKMQ. Points on this clone: The clone's antigen remains unknown. Base qualities are not provided; no much larger clone lies one nucleotide away.

The TCR originated in a woman in her 40s who had recovered from COVID-19. Material: PBMCs or T cells enriched from blood (not recorded which). The chain links TRBV13 with TRBJ2-7, with no reliable assignment of the D segment. The CDR3 loop reads CASSSSRRRGTPYEQYF. The DNA reads as follows: TGTGCCAGCAGCTCCTCCCGACGTCGCGGTACCCCCTACGAGCAGTACTTC.